One sample yielded the 16 T cell receptor beta chains listed below, sequenced in a study of T cells after posttransplantation cyclophosphamide. Only in-frame clones appear in the TCRdb table, and some are missing; sequencing was by immunoSEQ multiplex PCR. The sample shows under 50,000 clones, none of them appearing just once. Sequenced material: PBMCs. The receptors derive from a man between 35 and 55 years old in good health, CMV-negative, and a related stem cell transplant donor.

This clone was counted at least ten times. The chain has TRBV2 and TRBJ2-1; the D gene is possibly TRBD2 (5 bases). Trimming shortened V by 7 bases and J by 2 bases, and 6 bases separated the two germline ends. The germline gives CDR1 SNHLY, CDR2 FYNNEI. The CDR3 sequence is 12 residues long. The CDR3 DNA reads as TGTGCCAGCACCGGGACCTACAATGAGCAGTTCTTC. Protein sequence: CASTGTYNEQFF.

This clone was seen repeatedly, ten times or more. The chain links TRBV7-9 to TRBJ2-1; D not certain. The CDR3 is 13 residues long. Between the trimmed V and J ends, which lost 1 base and 6 bases, there was a span of 7 bases. In germline, CDR1 is SEHNR, CDR2 FQNEAQ (reference sequence). The DNA of the CDR3 is TGTGCCAGCAGCTTAGGCCCCGGCAATGAGCAGTTCTTC. It translates to CASSLGPGNEQFF.

There are many counts of this clone. This sequence joins TRBV27 and TRBJ2-1; 12 bases are shared with TRBD2. The germline V gene has CDR1 MNHEY and CDR2 SMNVEV (reference sequence). V trimming: 3 bases; J trimming: 4 bases; junction bases outside the gene matches: 13. This CDR3 contains 19 residues. In DNA form, the CDR3 reads TGTGCCAGCAGTTTCGGACTAGCGGGGCGCACCCTATTATACAATGAGCAGTTCTTC. As protein: CASSFGLAGRTLLYNEQFF.

This clone was observed a few times. The chain uses TRBV7-9 and TRBJ2-5; maybe TRBD1 (5 bases). The J call may be in error: the DNA end matches TRBJ2-7 better. The CDR3 has 15 amino acids. Germline loops: CDR1 SEHNR, CDR2 FQNEAQ (reference sequence). CDR3 region: CASTPSGLSSYEQYF. For the CDR3, the DNA is TGTGCCAGCACCCCGTCAGGGCTTAGCTCCTACGAGCAGTACTTC.

The genes are TRBV6-5 and TRBJ2-2; D gene uncertain. The germline gives CDR1 MNHEY, CDR2 SVGAGI. Trimming left V 5 bases short and J 4 bases short, with 5 bases between. This CDR3 comprises 12 residues. CDR3 loop: CASSELTGELFF. CDR3 in DNA: TGTGCCAGCAGTGAGCTCACCGGGGAGCTGTTTTTT.

This clone has ten or more counts. The chain employs TRBV6-5 and TRBJ1-4, with 7 bases identical to TRBD1. CDR1 and CDR2 (germline): MNHEY, SVGAGI. The V and J ends lost 0 bases and 8 bases, in that order; junction bases with no gene match: 6. The CDR3 is 15 amino acids. The DNA for the CDR3 is TGTGCCAGCAGTTACTCCGGGACAGTTAACGAAAAACTGTTTTTT. Its protein is CASSYSGTVNEKLFF.

There are many counts of this clone. The rearrangement links TRBV11-1 to TRBJ2-1, with 8 bases aligning to TRBD1. The germline V gene has CDR1 SGHAT and CDR2 FQDESV (reference sequence). The CDR3 spans 19 residues. Trimming at V came to 3 bases and at J to 1 base, leaving 14 bases not matched to a gene. This CDR3 is CASSFVGQGRRGSYNEQFF. The CDR3 DNA is TGTGCCAGCAGCTTTGTAGGACAGGGTCGGAGGGGGTCCTACAATGAGCAGTTCTTC.

Many counts were recorded for this clone. The junction differs from germline at one of its ends, possibly a read error. The gene calls are TRBV11-3 and TRBJ2-5, with 7 bases fitting TRBD2. Germline assignment: CDR1 SGHNT and CDR2 YENEEA. This CDR3 is 15 amino acids long. The CDR3 is CANSLDSSGQETQYF. The CDR3 bases are TGTGCCAACAGCTTAGATTCTAGCGGTCAAGAGACCCAGTACTTC.

The table lists this clone with many counts. The chain uses TRBV30 and TRBJ1-5; the D gene is possibly TRBD1 (5 bases). CDR3 length: 13 residues. CDR1 and CDR2 from the germline V gene are GTSNPN and SVGIG (reference sequence). Trimming shortened V by 3 bases and J by 4 bases, and 10 bases separated the two germline ends. The CDR3 reads CAWSQGLNQPQHF. The CDR3 region has the DNA TGTGCCTGGAGCCAGGGCCTAAATCAGCCCCAGCATTTT.

This clone was recorded many times. The rearrangement joins TRBV9 to TRBJ2-3; 10 bases are shared with TRBD2. The junction had 7 bases not matched to a gene; V was cut back by 6 bases and J by 6 bases. The CDR3 contains 14 residues. Germline V CDR1 and CDR2: SGDLS, YYNGEE. CDR3 coding DNA: TGTGCCAGCACCTCTAGCGGGAGTTGGGATACGCAGTATTTT. Its protein is CASTSSGSWDTQYF.

This clone was counted many times. V gene TRBV10-3 combines with J gene TRBJ1-4; D may be TRBD1 (5 bases). Germline CDR1 reads ENHRY; CDR2 reads SYGVKD. V lost 2 bases, J lost 8 bases, and 12 bases lay in between. This CDR3 region has 14 residues. CDR3 protein: CAISERQGGEKLFF. CDR3 sequence (DNA): TGTGCCATCAGTGAGAGGCAGGGTGGCGAAAAACTGTTTTTT.

There are many counts of this clone. V and J are TRBV6-5 and TRBJ1-5; D may be TRBD1 (5 bases). Germline V CDR1 and CDR2: MNHEY, SVGAGI. The V gene lost 7 bases and the J gene lost 7 bases, with 14 bases spanning the gap. CDR3 length: 13 amino acids. CDR3 loop: CASMGREGQPQHF. DNA of the CDR3: TGTGCCAGCATGGGCAGGGAGGGACAGCCCCAGCATTTT.

This clone was picked up many times. CDR3 DNA sequence: TGTGCCATCAGTGAGTCCGGGGGACAGCCCAAGAGCTCTGGAAACACCATATATTTT. It codes for CAISESGGQPKSSGNTIYF. The rearrangement uses TRBV10-3 and TRBJ1-3; TRBD1 agrees at 7 bases. Germline CDR1 ENHRY, CDR2 SYGVKD. This CDR3 is built from 19 residues. Trimming at V came to 0 bases and at J to 0 bases, leaving 11 bases not matched to a gene.

This clone was counted ten times or more. The CDR3 protein is CSVRGSGTSGDNEQFF. CDR3 nucleotides: TGCAGCGTGAGGGGGTCAGGGACTAGCGGGGACAATGAGCAGTTCTTC. The chain recombines TRBV29-1 with TRBJ2-1; 13 nucleotides line up with TRBD2. Looked up from germline, CDR1 is SQVTM and CDR2 is ANQGSEA. With 6 bases clipped from V and 5 bases from J, the junction kept 10 bases outside the gene matches. CDR3 length: 16 amino acids.

In this sample, this clone turned up many times. V and J are TRBV27 and TRBJ2-1, with a possible D match to TRBD2 (6 bases). The CDR3 is 13 amino acids. Trimming cost V 2 bases and J 9 bases, with 11 bases left between them. Per germline, CDR1 MNHEY and CDR2 SMNVEV (reference sequence). CDR3 protein: CASSLLGAGEQFF. CDR3 DNA: TGTGCCAGCAGTTTACTTGGAGCGGGTGAGCAGTTCTTC.

This clone was detected many times. The J gene is TRBJ2-7, the V gene TRBV14; the match to TRBD1 covers 7 bases. Trimming took 1 base from V and 0 from J; bases not matched to a gene: 18. The length of the CDR3 is 20 residues. CDR1 and CDR2 (germline): SGHDN, FVKESK. CDR3 amino acids: CASSQVLGTASVVGSYEQYF. The CDR3 coding sequence is TGTGCCAGCAGCCAAGTTTTGGGGACAGCGTCTGTAGTTGGCTCCTACGAGCAGTACTTC.